This T cell receptor beta chain emerged from a study of cytomegalovirus exposure and HLA in healthy donors. Study-wide results and limits: Within a later analysis, the majority of CMV-associated TCR beta chains appeared HLA-restricted. A later analysis associated 15,000 or so TCR beta sequences with HLA alleles at a 0.05 false discovery rate. The authors confirmed in vitro that a few CMV-associated chains were specific for CMV antigens.

Vbeta (60) and Jbeta (13) primers were used in the PCR. The authors' processing: Per a later analysis, the number of unique TCR beta chains was some 80 million, of which about 11 million were shared. Profiled with immunoSEQ multiplex PCR; TCRdb holds only in-frame clones, not every one. V, J and clone size are those of that table, while D and trimming were read from the DNA. The sample carries around 150,000 clones, about 60% recorded once. The CDR3 runs 12 residues. The ends were cut back, 4 bases at V and 5 bases at J, with 11 bases in the middle. From germline, CDR1 is SQVTM and CDR2 ANQGSEA. On this clone: Its antigen remains unknown.

The sequenced material came from PBMCs. This rearrangement joins TRBV29-1 to TRBJ2-5; TRBD2 is a possible D gene (5 bases). This sequence was found in a woman between 55 and 75 years old in good health and CMV-seropositive. The CDR3 is CSVAQAGETQYF. The CDR3 DNA is TGCAGCGTTGCCCAGGCGGGCGAGACCCAGTACTTC.